This T cell receptor beta chain appears in the sequencing data of a study of T-cell reconstitution after alpha-beta-depleted transplantation in children. Study observations and caveats: A year had passed since transplant, and T-cell counts and diversity by then came mostly from newly produced T cells.

The V gene's germline CDR1 is LNHNV and CDR2 YYDKDF (reference sequence). V was cut by 3 bases and J by 5 bases, with 14 bases left in between. The CDR3 contains 15 residues. Only a few counts were recorded for this clonotype. Its matching antigen is unknown. The TCRbeta library incorporated unique molecular identifiers. MiXCR, run by TCRdb on the PCR reads, gives a single entry per CDR3 protein. The top ten hold around 28% of the sample, which has about 400,000 distinct CDR3 sequences, under 20% seen once. The chain employs TRBV15 and TRBJ2-1; tentatively, D is TRBD1 (7 bases). This sequence originates from a boy under two years old who had a stem cell transplant for Wiskott-Aldrich syndrome, so the T cells may come from the graft donor. The material was PBMCs, mostly from graft donor cells, obtained 360 days after TCRalphabeta/CD19-depleted stem cell transplant. The CDR3 DNA follows: TGTGCCACCAGCAGGAGGGGCAGGGGGGACAATGAGCAGTTCTTC. Its translation: CATSRRGRGDNEQFF.